This TCR beta chain was retrieved from a study of molecular identifiers for immune sequencing clone quantification. Findings of the study overall: Identical barcode-sharing TCR molecules could lead to underestimated sizes for highly expanded clones.

This clonotype was seen repeatedly, ten times or more. The antigen is not known. Source material for naive CD8 libraries was about 20,000 to 1,100,000 sorted cells, with 10%, 30% or 50% RNA. Sorting defined naive CD8 T cells as CD8+CD4-CCR7+CD45RA+. TCRdb passed the PCR reads through MiXCR, listing each CDR3 protein once. The sample lists 490,000 or so distinct CDR3 sequences, 20% to 25% occurring once. The V segment lost 7 bases and the J segment 6 bases; nucleotides outside the gene matches: 6. CDR3 length: 13 amino acids. Germline-derived CDR1 and CDR2 are MDHEN and SYDVKM. The sequencing sample was made of naive CD8+ T cells from blood, with Jurkat cell RNA spiked in. The subset was: FACS-sorted CD8+CD4-CCR7+CD45RA+ naive T cells. The chain joins TRBV28 to TRBJ2-7, with TRBD1 matching over 10 bases. The sequence was collected from a human donor in good health. Some libraries in this study had Jurkat cell RNA spiked in. As DNA, the CDR3 is TGTGCCAGCAACCGACAGGGGGCTGGCGAGCAGTACTTC. Protein sequence: CASNRQGAGEQYF.